The 7 T cell receptor beta chains below were found in one sample sequenced in a study of shared clonotypes between healthy human individuals (dated by TCRdb to about 2020). The method behind the library was the immunoSEQ multiplex PCR assay. Here the immuneACCESS table is served through TCRdb, limited to in-frame sequences with V and J called. Missing clones are a known gap in these copies; in checked studies unresolved V genes cover under half, and the rest lacks a known reason. Across this sample there are around 1 million clones, with about three quarters seen only once. Of the sample, 1.5% is held by the ten largest clones. Sequencing used memory CD4+ T cells sorted from blood. The sample's cell subset or site label, in plain terms: CD45RA-negative fraction. The receptors originated from a man aged 18 to 35 in good health.

The chain joins TRBV9 to TRBJ2-3, with D perhaps TRBD2 (7 bases). The CDR3 spans 16 residues. Germline assignment: CDR1 SGDLS and CDR2 YYNGEE. V lost 0 bases, J lost 5 bases, and 16 bases lay in between. The CDR3 nucleotides read TGTGCCAGCAGCGTAGGTCCGGGGGGCCAGGAAGATACGCAGTATTTT. Protein product: CASSVGPGGQEDTQYF.

This rearrangement joins TRBV7-2 to TRBJ2-2; 7 positions match TRBD1. The V gene end was trimmed by 4 bases and the J gene end by 0 bases; junction bases not matched to a gene: 2. This CDR3 has 15 residues. Germline V gives CDR1 SGHTA, CDR2 FQGNSA. CDR3 in DNA: TGTGCCAGCAGCTACAGGGGCCCGAACACCGGGGAGCTGTTTTTT. Protein sequence: CASSYRGPNTGELFF.

The chain carries TRBV2 and TRBJ1-5; maybe TRBD1 (6 bases). Deletions cut 3 bases from V and 2 bases from J, with 17 bases between. This CDR3 region has 17 residues. Germline V gives CDR1 SNHLY, CDR2 FYNNEI. For the CDR3, the DNA is TGTGCCAGCAGTGAGCAACGGGGGCTCTTTGGCAATCAGCCCCAGCATTTT. As protein: CASSEQRGLFGNQPQHF.

This chain joins TRBV29-1 and TRBJ2-3; D not certain. The V gene's germline CDR1 is SQVTM and CDR2 ANQGSEA. Trimming took off 5 bases at V and 1 base at J, with 7 bases between the two ends. This CDR3 is 12 amino acids long. This CDR3 is CSVQIGTDTQYF. The CDR3 bases are TGCAGCGTTCAAATAGGCACAGATACGCAGTATTTT.

The chain links TRBV4-3 to TRBJ2-6; D is undetermined. The CDR3 sequence is 19 residues long. V lost 5 bases, J lost 0 bases, and 20 bases lay in between. CDR1 and CDR2 from the germline V gene are LGHNA and YSLEER. CDR3 in amino acids: CASSGLQRESHSGANVLTF. The CDR3 DNA reads TGCGCCAGCAGCGGCCTCCAAAGGGAATCCCACTCTGGGGCCAACGTCCTGACTTTC.

This clone was seen once. The rearrangement links TRBV4-1 to TRBJ2-2; no clear D gene. Germline CDR1 MGHRA, CDR2 YSYEKL. Trimming left V 0 bases short and J 3 bases short, with 5 bases between. The CDR3 length is 14 residues. CDR3 nucleotides: TGCGCCAGCAGCCAAGATGGGCACACCGGGGAGCTGTTTTTT. The encoded protein is CASSQDGHTGELFF.

The V and J genes are TRBV11-2 and TRBJ2-3, with a tentative D call TRBD1 (7 bases). The CDR3 length is 16 residues. Trimming pared 4 bases from V and 2 bases from J, leaving 16 bases between. The germline CDR1 and CDR2 sequences are SGHAT and FQNNGV. The DNA for the CDR3 is TGTGCCAGCAGCTCTTCAGGGGGGAGGAACACAGATACGCAGTATTTT. Its protein product is CASSSSGGRNTDTQYF.